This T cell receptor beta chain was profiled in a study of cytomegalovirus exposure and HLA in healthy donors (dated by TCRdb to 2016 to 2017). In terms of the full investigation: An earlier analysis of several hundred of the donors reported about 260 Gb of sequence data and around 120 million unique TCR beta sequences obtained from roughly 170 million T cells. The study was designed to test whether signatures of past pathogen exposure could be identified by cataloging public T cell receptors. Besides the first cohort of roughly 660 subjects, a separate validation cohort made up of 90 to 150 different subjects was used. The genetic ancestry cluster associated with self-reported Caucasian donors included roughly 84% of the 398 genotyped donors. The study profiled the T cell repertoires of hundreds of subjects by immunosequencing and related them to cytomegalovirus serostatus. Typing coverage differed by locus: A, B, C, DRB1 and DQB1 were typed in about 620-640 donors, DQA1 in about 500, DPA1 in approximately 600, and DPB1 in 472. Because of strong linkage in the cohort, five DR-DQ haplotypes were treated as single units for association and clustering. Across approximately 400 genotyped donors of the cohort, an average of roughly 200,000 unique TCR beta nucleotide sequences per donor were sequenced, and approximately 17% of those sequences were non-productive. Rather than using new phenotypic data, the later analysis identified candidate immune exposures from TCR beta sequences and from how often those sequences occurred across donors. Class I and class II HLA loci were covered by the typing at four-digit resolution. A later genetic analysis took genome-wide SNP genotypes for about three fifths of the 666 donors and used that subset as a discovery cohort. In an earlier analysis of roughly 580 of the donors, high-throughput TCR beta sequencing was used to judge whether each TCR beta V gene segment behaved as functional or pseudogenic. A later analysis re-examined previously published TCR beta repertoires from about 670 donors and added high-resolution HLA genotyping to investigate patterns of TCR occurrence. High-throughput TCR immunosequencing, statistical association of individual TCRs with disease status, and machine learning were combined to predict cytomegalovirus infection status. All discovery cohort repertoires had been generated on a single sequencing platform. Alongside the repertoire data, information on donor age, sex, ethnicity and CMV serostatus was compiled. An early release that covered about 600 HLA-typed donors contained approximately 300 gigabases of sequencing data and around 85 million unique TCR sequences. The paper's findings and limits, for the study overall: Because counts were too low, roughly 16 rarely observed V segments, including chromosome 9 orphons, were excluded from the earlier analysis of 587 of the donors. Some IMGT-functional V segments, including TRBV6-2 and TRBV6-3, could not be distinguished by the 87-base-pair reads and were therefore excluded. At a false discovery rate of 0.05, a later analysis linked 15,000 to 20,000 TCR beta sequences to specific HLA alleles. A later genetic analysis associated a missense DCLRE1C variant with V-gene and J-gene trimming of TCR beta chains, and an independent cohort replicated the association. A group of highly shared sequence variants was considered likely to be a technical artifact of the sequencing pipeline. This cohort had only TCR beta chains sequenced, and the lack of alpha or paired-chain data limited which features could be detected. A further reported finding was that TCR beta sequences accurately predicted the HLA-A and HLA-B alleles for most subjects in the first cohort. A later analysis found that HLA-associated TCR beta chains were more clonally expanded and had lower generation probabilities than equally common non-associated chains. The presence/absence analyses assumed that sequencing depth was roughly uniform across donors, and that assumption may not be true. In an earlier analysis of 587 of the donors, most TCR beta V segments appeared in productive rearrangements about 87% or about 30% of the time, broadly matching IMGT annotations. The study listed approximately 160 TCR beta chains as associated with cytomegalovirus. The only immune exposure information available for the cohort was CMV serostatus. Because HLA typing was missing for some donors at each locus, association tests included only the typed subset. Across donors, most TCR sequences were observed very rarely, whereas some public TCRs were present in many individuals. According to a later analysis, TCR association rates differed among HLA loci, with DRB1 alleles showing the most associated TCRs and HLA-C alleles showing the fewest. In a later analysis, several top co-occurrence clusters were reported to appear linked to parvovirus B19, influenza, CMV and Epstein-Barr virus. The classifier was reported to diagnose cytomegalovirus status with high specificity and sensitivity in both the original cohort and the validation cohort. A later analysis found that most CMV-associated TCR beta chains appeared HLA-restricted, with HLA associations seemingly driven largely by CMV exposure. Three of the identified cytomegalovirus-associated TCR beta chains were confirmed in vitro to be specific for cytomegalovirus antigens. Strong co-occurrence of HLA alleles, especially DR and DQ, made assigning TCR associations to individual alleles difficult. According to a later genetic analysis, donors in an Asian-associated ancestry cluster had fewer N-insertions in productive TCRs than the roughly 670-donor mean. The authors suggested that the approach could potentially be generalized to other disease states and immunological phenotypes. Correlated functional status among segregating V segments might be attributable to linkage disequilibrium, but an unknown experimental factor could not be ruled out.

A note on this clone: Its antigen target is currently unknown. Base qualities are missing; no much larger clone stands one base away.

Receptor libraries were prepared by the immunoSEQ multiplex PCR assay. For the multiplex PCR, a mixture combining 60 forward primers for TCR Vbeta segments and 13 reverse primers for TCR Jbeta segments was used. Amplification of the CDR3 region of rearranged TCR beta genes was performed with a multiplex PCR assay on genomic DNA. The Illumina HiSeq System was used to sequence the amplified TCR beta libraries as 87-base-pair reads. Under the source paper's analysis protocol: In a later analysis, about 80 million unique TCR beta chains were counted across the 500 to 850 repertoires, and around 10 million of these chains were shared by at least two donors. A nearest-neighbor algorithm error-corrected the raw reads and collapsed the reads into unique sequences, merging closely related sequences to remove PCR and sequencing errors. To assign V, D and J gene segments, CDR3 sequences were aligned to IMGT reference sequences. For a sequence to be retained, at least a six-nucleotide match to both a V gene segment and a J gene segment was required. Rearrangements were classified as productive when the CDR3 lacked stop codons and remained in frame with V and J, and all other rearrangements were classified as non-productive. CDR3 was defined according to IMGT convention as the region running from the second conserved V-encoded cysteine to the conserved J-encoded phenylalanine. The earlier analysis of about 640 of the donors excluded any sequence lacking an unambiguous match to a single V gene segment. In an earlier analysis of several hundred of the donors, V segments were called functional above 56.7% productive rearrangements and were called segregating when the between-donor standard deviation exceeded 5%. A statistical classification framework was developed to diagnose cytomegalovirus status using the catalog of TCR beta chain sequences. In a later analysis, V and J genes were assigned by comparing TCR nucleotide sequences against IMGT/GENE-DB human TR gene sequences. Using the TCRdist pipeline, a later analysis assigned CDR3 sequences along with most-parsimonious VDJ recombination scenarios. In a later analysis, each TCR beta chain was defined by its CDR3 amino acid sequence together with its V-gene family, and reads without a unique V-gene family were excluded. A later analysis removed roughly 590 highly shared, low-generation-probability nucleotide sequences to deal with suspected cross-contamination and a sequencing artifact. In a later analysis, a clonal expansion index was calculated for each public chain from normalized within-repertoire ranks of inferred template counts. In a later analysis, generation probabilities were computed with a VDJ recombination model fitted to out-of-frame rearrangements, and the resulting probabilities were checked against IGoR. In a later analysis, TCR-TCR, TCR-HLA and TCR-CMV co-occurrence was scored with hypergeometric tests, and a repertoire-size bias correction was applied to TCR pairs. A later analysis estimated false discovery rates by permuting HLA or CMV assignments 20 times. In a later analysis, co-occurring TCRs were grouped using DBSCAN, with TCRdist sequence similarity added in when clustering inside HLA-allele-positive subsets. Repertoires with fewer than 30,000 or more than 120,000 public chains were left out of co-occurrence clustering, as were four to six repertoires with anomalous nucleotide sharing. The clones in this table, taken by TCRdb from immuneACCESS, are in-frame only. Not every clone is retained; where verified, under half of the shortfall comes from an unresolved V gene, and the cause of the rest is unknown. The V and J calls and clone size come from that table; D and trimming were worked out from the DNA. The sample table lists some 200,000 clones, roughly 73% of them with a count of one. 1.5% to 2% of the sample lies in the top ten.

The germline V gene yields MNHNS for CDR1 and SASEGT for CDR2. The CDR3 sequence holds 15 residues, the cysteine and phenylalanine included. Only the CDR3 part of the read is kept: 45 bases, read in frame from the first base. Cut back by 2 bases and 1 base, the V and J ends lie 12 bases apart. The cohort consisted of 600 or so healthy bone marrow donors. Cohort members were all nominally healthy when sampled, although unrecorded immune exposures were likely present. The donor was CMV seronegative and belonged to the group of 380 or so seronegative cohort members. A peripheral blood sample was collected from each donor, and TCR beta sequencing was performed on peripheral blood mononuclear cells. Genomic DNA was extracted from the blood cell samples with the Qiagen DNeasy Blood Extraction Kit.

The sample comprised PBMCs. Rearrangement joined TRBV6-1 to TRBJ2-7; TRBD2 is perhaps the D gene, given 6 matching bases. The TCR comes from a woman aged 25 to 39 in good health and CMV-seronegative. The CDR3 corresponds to CASSEKAEGSYEQYF. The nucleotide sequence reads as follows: TGTGCCAGCAGTGAAAAGGCGGAGGGGTCCTACGAGCAGTACTTC.